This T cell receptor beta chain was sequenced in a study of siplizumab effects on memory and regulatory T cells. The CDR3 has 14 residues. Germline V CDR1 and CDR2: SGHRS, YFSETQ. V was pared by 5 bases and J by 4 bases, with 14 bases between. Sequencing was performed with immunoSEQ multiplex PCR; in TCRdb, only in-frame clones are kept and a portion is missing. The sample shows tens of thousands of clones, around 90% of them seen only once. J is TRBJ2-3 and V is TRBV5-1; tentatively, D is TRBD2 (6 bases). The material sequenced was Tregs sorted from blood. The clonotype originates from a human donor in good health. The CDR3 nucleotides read TGCGCCAGCAGTCCGGGGGTGCACGCAGATACGCAGTATTTT. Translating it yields CASSPGVHADTQYF.